The present T cell receptor beta chain was sequenced within a study of blood T cell repertoires in COVID-19 (TCRdb year 2020). Concerning the study at large: The collaborator samples originated in the United States, Italy and Spain and spanned the acute and convalescent phases of COVID-19. The prospective study material was composed of cDNA or gDNA derived from T cells, B-cell-depleted T cells, or PBMCs. The dataset comprised deeply sampled blood TCRbeta repertoires from subjects exposed to, actively infected with, or recovered from COVID-19. A freely available public database, intended as a resource for researchers studying the immune response to SARS-CoV-2, is where the repertoires were released. Samples came from the ongoing ImmuneRACE study (first 160 participants) plus 1,254 subjects from 6 global collaborators. Sample metadata almost always included a de-identified subject ID, COVID-19 status, age in years and sex. Where HLA class I and class II types were available, the types were taken from metadata supplied by the sample provider, not from assay-based typing. Results and caveats for the whole study, not just this receptor: Clinical and demographic metadata were provided uncurated, with the amount varying by source and participant.

TCRbeta CDR3 regions were amplified from genomic DNA by means of the immunoSEQ Assay, a bias-controlled multiplex PCR. The paper's processing steps were these. The number of nucleated cells in each sample was estimated by amplification of reference gene primers within the assay. To quantify the absolute abundance of each unique TCRbeta CDR3 rearrangement, sequence reads were collapsed and filtered. For each sample, productive Simpson clonality was calculated as the square root of Simpson's diversity index over productive rearrangements. TCRdb's version of the immuneACCESS table is confined to in-frame rearrangements and falls short of the full clone set. An unresolved V gene accounts for under half of the shortfall where checked; the remainder is of unknown origin. For V, J and clone size, that table is used; D and trimming come from the DNA. A total of 400,000 to 450,000 clones appear in this sample, approximately 90% of them only once. The ten largest clones take up 0.9% to 1.2% of the sample.

Participants in the prospective study were aged roughly 18 to 89 years, lived in about two dozen United States geographic areas, and enrolled through a virtual design. In the prospective study, participants were assigned to cohorts based on the clinical history participants reported in a screening survey and a study questionnaire. For ImmuneRACE Cohort 3, a participant was defined as recovered based on two consecutive negative NP/OP PCR tests, clearance by a healthcare professional, or resolution of symptoms. Mobile phlebotomists in the prospective study collected whole blood, serum and a nasopharyngeal or oropharyngeal swab from every participant. Participants in the prospective study had the option to provide additional blood draws and questionnaires over a 2-month period. Blood samples from the prospective study were shipped frozen or at room temperature prior to DNA extraction. CDR1 LGHDT and CDR2 YNNKEL are derived from the germline V gene (reference sequence). V and J are trimmed by 2 bases and 8 bases, and the gene matches miss 5 bases of the junction. Its CDR3 holds 13 amino acids, cysteine through phenylalanine. Kept here is only the CDR3 DNA, which spans 39 bases and is read in frame from base 1.

Of note for this clone: The antigen it binds to is not known. Base-call qualities are not available, and no considerably larger clone is one nucleotide away.

Specimen: PBMCs or T cells enriched from blood (not recorded which). This sequence uses TRBV3-1 (or the pseudogene TRBV3-2) and TRBJ1-2, with 7 central nucleotides matching TRBD1. The receptor comes from a man under 40 who had recovered from COVID-19. Read as DNA, the sequence is TGTGCCAGCAGCCAACTACAGGGGTACGGCTACACCTTC. It translates as CASSQLQGYGYTF.